This TCR beta chain was observed in a study of blood T cell repertoires in COVID-19. On the study more broadly: PBMCs, B-cell-depleted T cells, or T cells were the source of the cDNA or gDNA that made up the material.

Study members were between roughly 18 and 89 years old and lived in approximately 25 US regions. Researchers sorted participants into cohorts using their self-reported clinical history. Cohort 3 donors counted as recovered after two negative PCRs, clearance, or resolved symptoms. TCRdb keeps only in-frame clones here, not all; method: immunoSEQ multiplex PCR. The sample lists about 480,000 clones, 88% occurring once. The sample taken for sequencing was PBMCs or T cells enriched from blood (not recorded which). This clonotype was sampled from a woman aged 40-49 years who had recovered from COVID-19.

The CDR3: CASSLRGEDEQFF. The CDR3 bases are TGTGCCAGCAGTTTACGGGGGGAGGATGAGCAGTTCTTC. The chain has TRBV12-3 or TRBV12-4 and TRBJ2-1, with 7 bases lining up with TRBD2. The junction had 3 bases not matched to a gene; V was cut back by 2 bases and J by 8 bases. The CDR3 contains 13 residues.